The following is a T cell receptor (beta chain) sequence with its context. No cognate antigen has been identified for it. Base qualities are not recorded, but no much larger clone differs from it by a single base. TCRbeta CDR3 regions were amplified from genomic DNA by means of the immunoSEQ Assay, a bias-controlled multiplex PCR. The authors' analysis ran thus. The number of nucleated cells in each sample was estimated from the amplification of reference gene primers within the assay. To quantify the absolute abundance of each unique TCRbeta CDR3 rearrangement, sequence reads were collapsed and filtered. For each sample, productive Simpson clonality was calculated as the square root of Simpson's diversity index across productive rearrangements. The immuneACCESS repertoire file appears here via TCRdb, limited to in-frame rearrangements. These files lack a portion of the clones; in checked studies, under half of the deficit traces to unresolved V genes, and the cause of the others is not known. V, J and clone size are taken as reported in that table, and D and trimming were inferred from the DNA itself. The sample table lists 90,000 or so clones, around 72% of them with a count of one. Roughly 25% of the sample is in the top ten clones.

The sample is drawn from a study of blood T cell repertoires in COVID-19 (dated by TCRdb to about 2020). With regard to the full study: Samples from collaborators originated in the United States, Italy and Spain and spanned both the acute and convalescent phases of COVID-19. The material from the prospective study consisted of cDNA or gDNA derived from T cells, B-cell-depleted T cells, or PBMCs. The dataset comprised deeply sampled blood TCRbeta repertoires from subjects exposed to, actively infected with, or recovered from COVID-19. The repertoires were released in a freely available public database intended as a resource for research on the immune response to SARS-CoV-2. The samples were drawn from the first 160 participants of the ongoing ImmuneRACE study and from about 1,200 subjects provided by 6 global collaborators. The sample metadata nearly always contained a de-identified subject ID, COVID-19 status, age in years and sex. HLA class I and class II types, where available, came from metadata supplied by the sample provider rather than from assay-based typing. The paper as a whole reports these results and caveats: The quantity of clinical and demographic metadata differed by source and by participant and was supplied without curation.

V is reduced by 5 bases and J by 4 bases, leaving a spacing of 9 bases between them. CDR1 KGHSH and CDR2 LQKENI are derived from the germline V gene. The CDR3 sequence holds 13 residues, the cysteine and phenylalanine included. CDR3 DNA only is kept here, 39 bases in frame from base 1. Collaborating institutions collected whole blood in K2EDTA tubes following their own protocols. For TCRbeta analysis, collaborator samples were shipped as frozen whole blood, as isolated PBMCs, or as DNA extracted from either sample type. The specimen was peripheral blood. The rearrangement combines TRBV18 with TRBJ1-5; TRBD1 is perhaps the D gene, given 6 matching bases. The sequence derives from an older woman in a cohort sampled during active or convalescent COVID-19. The DNA is TGTGCCAGCTCATCGGACAGAAATCAGCCCCAGCATTTT. The resulting protein is CASSSDRNQPQHF.